The T cell receptor (beta chain) described here comes from a study of cytomegalovirus exposure and HLA in healthy donors. Study results and limitations: The authors listed about 170 TCR beta chains as cytomegalovirus-associated.

V lost 2 bases, J lost 4 bases, and 20 bases lay in between. From germline, CDR1 is SGHTA and CDR2 FQGNSA. The CDR3 totals 17 residues. Primers: 60 Vbeta forward and 13 Jbeta reverse. Profiling relied on immunoSEQ multiplex PCR, and the TCRdb table lists in-frame clones only, not all of them. The data contain 90,000 to 120,000 clones, about 80% of them singletons. This clone was detected only a few times. Its antigen is unidentified. This chain joins TRBV7-2 and TRBJ1-2; TRBD1 might be the D (5 bases). The receptor was isolated from a woman aged 40-49 years in good health and CMV-seronegative. Sequencing was carried out using PBMCs. The CDR3 spells CASSLKRDSRGTYGYTF. CDR3 DNA: TGTGCCAGCAGCTTAAAACGGGACTCACGGGGGACCTATGGCTACACCTTC.